This record concerns one T cell receptor beta chain sequence. The sample is drawn from a study of technical replicates of blood from several donors. V dropped 10 bases and J dropped 1; count of bases not matched to a gene: 6. The CDR3 runs to 14 residues. Germline CDR1 and CDR2: MNHEY and SVGAGI. Only in-frame clones appear in the TCRdb table, and some are missing; sequencing was by immunoSEQ multiplex PCR. Of tens of thousands of clones listed, approximately 90% are singletons. The receptor was isolated from a human donor in good health. The J gene is TRBJ1-5, the V gene TRBV6-5; 8 bases align to TRBD1. The source material was T cells isolated from PBMCs. CDR3 in DNA: TGTGCCACCGGACAGGGTTGGAGCAATCAGCCCCAGCATTTT. It encodes CATGQGWSNQPQHF.